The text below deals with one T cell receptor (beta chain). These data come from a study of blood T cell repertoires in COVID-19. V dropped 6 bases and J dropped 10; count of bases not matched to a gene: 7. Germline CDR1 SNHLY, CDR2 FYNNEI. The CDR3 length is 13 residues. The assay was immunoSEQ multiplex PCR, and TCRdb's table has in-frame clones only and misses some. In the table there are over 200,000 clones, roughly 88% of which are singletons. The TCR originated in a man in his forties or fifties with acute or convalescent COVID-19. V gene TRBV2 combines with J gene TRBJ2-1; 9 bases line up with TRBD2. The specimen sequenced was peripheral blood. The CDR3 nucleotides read TGTGCCAGCAGGCCAATAGCGGGAGACGAGCAGTTCTTC. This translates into CASRPIAGDEQFF.